The next 30 T cell receptor beta chains were all read from a single sample in a study of T cells after yellow fever vaccination. TCRdb analysed the 5' RACE reads with MiXCR anew, one entry per CDR3 protein. The repertoire has about 300,000 distinct CDR3 sequences, 7.5% to 9.5% of them found once; the top ten carry 3% to 4%. Sequencing was performed on CD4+ T cells sorted from PBMCs, taken 5 days after the yellow fever booster vaccination. These receptors were taken from a man aged 18 to 30 who received the YFV17D yellow fever vaccine.

This clonotype has only a few counts. This chain uses TRBV18 with TRBJ2-2, with 12 bases matching TRBD2. Unmatched junction bases numbered 2, after V lost 0 bases and J lost 3 bases. Looked up from germline, CDR1 is KGHSH and CDR2 is LQKENI. The CDR3 sequence is 17 residues long. The CDR3 reads CASSPPGLAGYTGELFF. For the CDR3, the DNA is TGTGCCAGCTCACCACCAGGACTAGCGGGGTACACCGGGGAGCTGTTTTTT.

This clonotype was seen a few times. The V gene is TRBV21-1, the J gene TRBJ2-5; the table gives TRBD1 as D, unverified against the DNA. TRBV21-1 is a known pseudogene. The CDR3 totals 15 residues. The CDR3 sequence: CASRTGDRGRETQYF. CDR3 sequence (DNA): TGTGCCAGCAGAACAGGGGACAGGGGGCGGGAGACCCAGTACTTC.

This clonotype was seen repeatedly, ten times or more. CDR3: CASSQEGRNYGYTF. The CDR3 nucleotides read TGCGCCAGCAGCCAAGAAGGCAGAAACTATGGCTACACCTTC. The J gene is TRBJ1-2, the V gene TRBV4-3, with D hard to call. V lost 0 bases, J lost 2 bases, and 7 bases lay in between. Germline V gene sequence: CDR1 LGHNA, CDR2 YSLEER. The CDR3 loop spans 14 amino acids.

The rearrangement links TRBV6-6 to TRBJ1-2; 7 bases map to TRBD1. V lost 5 bases and J lost 10; bases outside the gene matches: 1. The germline gives CDR1 MNHNY, CDR2 SVGAGI (reference sequence). The CDR3 sequence is 10 residues long. CDR3 coding DNA: TGTGCCAGCAGTGGGACAGTCTACACCTTC. This sequence encodes CASSGTVYTF.

The sample holds many counts of this clonotype. This rearrangement joins TRBV5-1 to TRBJ2-5; 8 bases align to TRBD1. The CDR3 runs 16 residues. V was pared by 0 bases and J by 1 base, with 5 bases of the junction left unmatched. The germline V gene has CDR1 SGHRS and CDR2 YFSETQ. CDR3 nucleotides: TGCGCCAGCAGCTTGGAACCAGGGGGCCTCCAAGAGACCCAGTACTTC. Protein product: CASSLEPGGLQETQYF.

This clonotype was found once. The chain links TRBV7-8 to TRBJ2-2; tentative D call: TRBD1 (6 bases). Trimming took 1 base from V and 4 from J, leaving 16 bases between them. This CDR3 contains 17 residues. Germline V gene lookup returns CDR1 SGHVS and CDR2 FQNEAQ. CDR3 residues: CASSLGRRGRGTGELFF. CDR3 DNA sequence: TGTGCCAGCAGCTTAGGTCGCAGGGGTCGCGGCACCGGGGAGCTGTTTTTT.

Many counts were recorded for this clonotype. This sequence joins TRBV5-1 and TRBJ2-1; D might be TRBD2 (6 bases). Germline V gives CDR1 SGHRS, CDR2 YFSETQ. V was pared by 0 bases and J by 3 bases, with 10 bases between. The CDR3 extends over 15 amino acids. The chain's CDR3 is CASSLVGGNYNEQFF. The CDR3 region has the DNA TGCGCCAGCAGCTTGGTCGGGGGTAACTACAATGAGCAGTTCTTC.

For the CDR3, the DNA is TGTGCCATCAGTGCCTCTAGCGGGGAGACAGATACGCAGTATTTT. Residues: CAISASSGETDTQYF. This chain uses TRBV10-3 with TRBJ2-3, with 9 bases matching TRBD2. V lost 4 bases and J lost 3; bases outside the gene matches: 5. Germline loops: CDR1 ENHRY, CDR2 SYGVKD. This CDR3 spans 15 amino acids.

This clonotype was observed a few times. The chain combines TRBV5-1 with TRBJ2-3, with a tentative D call TRBD2 (6 bases). CDR3 length: 15 residues. V lost 3 bases to trimming and J lost 1 base, with 12 bases between them. Germline-derived CDR1 and CDR2 are SGHRS and YFSETQ. The CDR3 here is CASSSGGARTDTQYF. Here the CDR3 DNA reads TGCGCCAGCAGCTCTGGAGGGGCTCGCACAGATACGCAGTATTTT.

This clonotype was seen ten or more times. The chain recombines TRBV9 with TRBJ2-3, with 10 bases that match TRBD2. Germline lookup yields CDR1 SGDLS and CDR2 YYNGEE. This CDR3 contains 15 residues. V shed 4 bases and J 6 bases; nucleotides not matched to a gene: 8. CDR3 amino acids: CASSTRSGGMDTQYF. In DNA form, the CDR3 reads TGTGCCAGCAGCACTCGTAGCGGGGGGATGGATACGCAGTATTTT.

This rearrangement joins TRBV4-3 to TRBJ1-4, with a possible D match to TRBD1 (5 bases). The germline V and J ends were trimmed by 0 bases and 11 bases, with 10 bases remaining between them. The CDR3 runs 13 residues. Germline-derived CDR1 and CDR2 are LGHNA and YSLEER. The CDR3 DNA is TGCGCCAGCAGCCAAGATAAGTGGGGGAAACTGTTTTTT. Its protein product is CASSQDKWGKLFF.

This clonotype was seen a handful of times. The CDR3 here is CAIKTSGSYEQYF. DNA for the CDR3: TGTGCCATCAAGACTAGCGGCAGCTACGAGCAGTACTTC. The chain uses TRBV12-3 or TRBV12-4 and TRBJ2-7, with 9 positions matching TRBD2. V lost 10 bases and J lost 3; bases outside the gene matches: 7. The CDR3 is 13 residues long.

This clonotype came up a few times. The J gene is TRBJ2-7, the V gene TRBV20-1; TRBD1 matches at 12 bases. Trimming cost V 6 bases and J 5 bases; bases outside gene matches: 8. CDR1 is DFQATT and CDR2 is SNEGSKA in the germline V gene (reference sequence). The length of the CDR3 is 14 residues. The CDR3 DNA reads as TGCAGTGCCGCAATGGGACAGGGGGCTCACGAGCAGTACGTC. This translates into CSAAMGQGAHEQYV.

J is TRBJ1-5 and V is TRBV28; D gene ambiguous. V shed 4 bases and J shed 7 bases, with 20 bases lying between them. This CDR3 contains 16 residues. Germline CDR1 MDHEN, CDR2 SYDVKM. This chain's CDR3 is CASSSPMFRPWQPQHF. The CDR3 DNA reads TGTGCCAGCAGTTCTCCGATGTTCCGTCCCTGGCAGCCCCAGCATTTT.

The sample holds a few counts of this clonotype. V gene TRBV6-2 or TRBV6-3 combines with J gene TRBJ1-2; no firm D call. The length of the CDR3 is 16 residues. V was pared by 2 bases and J by 7 bases, with 20 bases between. Germline V gene lookup returns CDR1 MNHEY and CDR2 SVGEGT. CDR3 protein: CASSYRRQLGFGGYTF. The CDR3 DNA sequence: TGTGCCAGCAGTTACCGCAGACAACTTGGATTTGGTGGCTACACCTTC.

This clonotype was observed a handful of times. This chain links TRBV7-9 with TRBJ1-2; D is unresolved. The germline V gene encodes CDR1 SEHNR and CDR2 FQNEAQ (reference sequence). This CDR3 has 18 residues. Deletions cut 2 bases from V and 0 bases from J, with 19 bases between. CDR3 amino acids: CASSLRRSRARTNYGYTF. CDR3 sequence (DNA): TGTGCCAGCAGCTTAAGGCGGAGTCGGGCCAGGACTAACTATGGCTACACCTTC.

This rearrangement joins TRBV12-3 or TRBV12-4 to TRBJ2-5, with D hard to call. V dropped 2 bases and J dropped 7 bases, with 11 bases sitting between them. This CDR3 has 13 residues. The CDR3 here is CASSLRPDGTQYF. The CDR3 DNA is TGTGCCAGCAGTTTAAGACCCGATGGGACCCAGTACTTC.

The sample holds a few counts of this clonotype. The rearrangement links TRBV20-1 to TRBJ1-6; TRBD1 aligns across 7 bases. This CDR3 comprises 12 residues. The germline gives CDR1 DFQATT, CDR2 SNEGSKA (reference sequence). The CDR3 DNA reads TGCAGCTCGGGACAGCTTAATTCACCCCTCCACTTT. It is translated as CSSGQLNSPLHF.

This clonotype was seen more than once but under ten times. The rearrangement joins TRBV20-1 to TRBJ1-4; D perhaps matches TRBD1 (6 bases). This CDR3 has 13 residues. Trimming took 0 bases from V and 11 from J, leaving 13 bases between them. Germline-derived CDR1 and CDR2 are DFQATT and SNEGSKA (reference sequence). CDR3 coding DNA: TGCAGTGCTAGAGAACAAGGTCAGGGGAAACTGTTTTTT. It is translated as CSAREQGQGKLFF.

This clonotype came up a few times. V and J are TRBV5-1 and TRBJ1-2; perhaps TRBD1 as D (6 bases). The V end lost 2 bases, the J end lost 4 bases, and 18 bases lay between the germline ends. From germline, CDR1 is SGHRS and CDR2 YFSETQ. This CDR3 region has 16 residues. CDR3 bases: TGCGCCAGCAGCTTTAATGACAGGACTTCCTTCTATGGCTACACCTTC. Protein sequence: CASSFNDRTSFYGYTF.

The CDR3 spells CASSQDGLGSEQYF. For the CDR3, the DNA is TGCGCCAGCAGCCAAGATGGTTTGGGTTCCGAGCAGTACTTC. The chain combines TRBV4-3 with TRBJ2-7; D is undetermined. This CDR3 spans 14 amino acids. V was trimmed by 0 bases and J by 6 bases, leaving 12 bases between them. CDR1 is LGHNA and CDR2 is YSLEER in the germline V gene.

V gene TRBV18 combines with J gene TRBJ2-7; TRBD1 matches 10 bases. CDR1 and CDR2 from the germline V gene are KGHSH and LQKENI. V trimming: 3 bases; J trimming: 4 bases; junction bases outside the gene matches: 6. This CDR3 has 15 amino acids. CDR3 DNA sequence: TGTGCCAGCTCACCCTCGACAGGGGGCACGTACGAGCAGTACGTC. Translation: CASSPSTGGTYEQYV.

J is TRBJ2-5 and V is TRBV5-1, with D possibly being TRBD1 (5 bases). The CDR3 length is 14 residues. V was pared by 2 bases and J by 5 bases, with 13 bases between. CDR1 is SGHRS and CDR2 is YFSETQ in the germline V gene. The CDR3 sequence is CASSFIQGSETQYF. CDR3 DNA sequence: TGCGCCAGCAGCTTTATCCAGGGTTCGGAGACCCAGTACTTC.

CDR3 residues: CASSLAGREGYTF. CDR3 DNA sequence: TGCGCCAGCAGCTTGGCAGGGAGAGAAGGCTACACCTTC. This chain joins TRBV5-1 and TRBJ1-2; maybe TRBD1 (5 bases). V lost 0 bases to trimming and J lost 8 bases, with 11 bases between them. The germline V gene has CDR1 SGHRS and CDR2 YFSETQ. The CDR3 has 13 amino acids.

V gene TRBV20-1 combines with J gene TRBJ1-1; no firm D call. The CDR3 runs 11 residues. Between the trimmed V and J ends, which lost 6 bases and 0 bases, there was a span of 5 bases. Germline loops: CDR1 DFQATT, CDR2 SNEGSKA (reference sequence). CDR3 residues: CSAILNTEAFF. CDR3 nucleotide sequence: TGCAGTGCCATACTGAACACTGAAGCTTTCTTT.

This clonotype has only a few counts. The chain employs TRBV19 and TRBJ1-1; TRBD1 matches at 8 bases. V lost 6 bases and J lost 5; bases outside the gene matches: 8. CDR1 LNHDA and CDR2 SQIVND come from the germline V gene (reference sequence). There are 14 residues in the CDR3. The CDR3 DNA reads TGTGCCAGTAGCGGCAGGGGGCGCCGGACTGAAGCTTTCTTT. Its protein is CASSGRGRRTEAFF. The variable domain in full, completed from reference TRBV19 and TRBJ1-1, reads DGGITQSPKYLFRKEGQNVTLSCEQNLNHDAMYWYRQDPGQGLRLIYYSQIVNDFQKGDIAEGYSVSREKKESFPLTVTSAQKNPTAFYLCASSGRGRRTEAFFGQGTRLTVV.

The rearrangement links TRBV23-1 to TRBJ2-6, with 7 nucleotides matching TRBD1. TRBV23-1 belongs to the ORF category, with a function that is uncertain. CDR3 length: 18 residues. V lost 8 bases and J lost 1; bases outside the gene matches: 14. CDR3 residues: CASRSTGFPRSGANVLTF. CDR3 nucleotide sequence: TGCGCCAGCCGATCGACAGGGTTCCCCAGGTCTGGGGCCAACGTCCTGACTTTC.

This clonotype was seen at least ten times. CDR3 sequence reads: CASSLPGGSYNEQFF. CDR3 DNA: TGCGCCAGCAGCCTCCCGGGGGGTTCCTACAATGAGCAGTTCTTC. V usage is TRBV4-1 and J usage is TRBJ2-1, with TRBD2 identical over 7 bases. This CDR3 has 15 residues. Germline CDR1 reads MGHRA; CDR2 reads YSYEKL. J was trimmed by 1 base and V by 4 bases; bases with no gene match: 4.

The chain carries TRBV18 and TRBJ1-6; the D is unclear. Trimming stripped 0 bases from V and 5 bases from J, with 11 bases between. Germline-derived CDR1 and CDR2 are KGHSH and LQKENI. This CDR3 has 16 residues. This chain's CDR3 is CASSPPSTFNNSPLHF. In DNA form, the CDR3 reads TGTGCCAGCTCACCACCGAGTACGTTTAATAATTCACCCCTCCACTTT.

This chain connects TRBV7-2 to TRBJ1-2; D possibly corresponds to TRBD1 (5 bases). From germline, CDR1 is SGHTA and CDR2 FQGNSA. The CDR3 loop spans 15 amino acids. V shed 5 bases and J shed 4 bases, with 17 bases lying between them. CDR3 nucleotides: TGTGCCAGCAGCAGGAGCCAGCAGGGAGTCTATGGCTACACCTTC. Residues: CASSRSQQGVYGYTF.